The entry below describes one T cell receptor beta chain. Sequenced by immunoSEQ multiplex PCR; TCRdb stores in-frame clones only, minus some. Here the sample spans some 150,000 clones, about 92% being singletons. The entry originates in a study of blood T cell repertoires in COVID-19. The sequence was obtained from a human donor in a cohort sampled during active COVID-19. The sample consisted of peripheral blood.

The DNA for the CDR3 is TGTGCCAGTAGTATAGTCCCGGGAAACACCATATATTTT. It codes for CASSIVPGNTIYF. The rearrangement joins TRBV19 to TRBJ1-3, with unresolved D. V lost 1 base to trimming and J lost 4 bases, with 5 bases between them. The germline V gene encodes CDR1 LNHDA and CDR2 SQIVND (reference sequence). There are 13 residues in the CDR3.